The TCR beta chain described here comes from a study of CD8+ T cells in alopecia areata. Study-wide points: Elevated clonality characterized lesional scalp relative to normal scalp, particularly in alopecia totalis/universalis.

Across roughly five patients, CD4+ cells underwent sorting into CD25+CD127- cells. Sequencing relied on a cDNA template that was reverse transcribed from extracted RNA. The data were produced by immunoSEQ multiplex PCR, yet TCRdb's version contains in-frame clones alone and is incomplete. This sample has just over 20,000 clones, with roughly 60% found just once. Trimming removed 3 bases from V and 5 bases from J, with 8 bases in between. The germline V gene encodes CDR1 MDHEN and CDR2 SYDVKM. CDR3 length equals 13 residues. As regards this clone: The target antigen is unknown.

V gene TRBV28 combines with J gene TRBJ1-5, with D maybe TRBD1 (5 bases). The sample taken for sequencing was CD4+ Tregs sorted from blood. This receptor was obtained from a human donor with alopecia areata. CDR3 DNA: TGTGCCAGCAGTTTCAGGGAGGATCAGCCCCAGCATTTT. The encoded protein is CASSFREDQPQHF.